Following are 14 T cell receptor beta chains from one sample sequenced in a study of blood T cell repertoires in COVID-19. Assay used: immunoSEQ multiplex PCR; TCRdb lists only in-frame clones, some missing. The table includes about 310,000 clones, about 85% detected once. The sample comprised PBMCs or T cells enriched from blood (not recorded which). The origin of the receptors is a woman aged 25-40 years who had been exposed to COVID-19.

This chain uses TRBV18 with TRBJ2-2, with 11 positions matching TRBD1. Trimming took 3 bases from V and 6 from J; bases not matched to a gene: 12. Germline V gene lookup returns CDR1 KGHSH and CDR2 LQKENI. The CDR3 is 18 residues long. The CDR3 region is CASSPGTGGAGPSGELFF. CDR3 DNA: TGTGCCAGCTCACCTGGGACAGGGGGAGCGGGCCCCTCCGGGGAGCTGTTTTTT.

Written as DNA, the CDR3 is TGTGCCACCAGTGATTTGCTGGGGGAGGGGCTGGAAGCTTTCTTT. Translation: CATSDLLGEGLEAFF. The genes are TRBV24-1 and TRBJ1-1; tentatively, D is TRBD1 (5 bases). The V end lost 0 bases, the J end lost 8 bases, and 15 bases lay between the germline ends. In germline, CDR1 is KGHDR, CDR2 SFDVKD. The CDR3 consists of 15 residues.

This chain joins TRBV4-1 and TRBJ2-1, with 10 bases fitting TRBD2. Unmatched junction bases numbered 8, after V lost 2 bases and J lost 4 bases. This CDR3 is built from 17 residues. Germline V CDR1 and CDR2: MGHRA, YSYEKL. The CDR3 spells CASSQPSALAGYNEQFF. The CDR3 DNA follows: TGCGCCAGCAGCCAACCATCGGCACTAGCGGGATACAATGAGCAGTTCTTC.

V is TRBV28 and J is TRBJ2-5, with D possibly being TRBD1 (6 bases). This CDR3 is 16 amino acids long. Looked up from germline, CDR1 is MDHEN and CDR2 is SYDVKM. Deletions cut 6 bases from V and 3 bases from J, with 20 bases between. For the CDR3, the DNA is TGTGCCAGCAGGATGATTTTACCGGACAGTAAAGAGACCCAGTACTTC. It specifies CASRMILPDSKETQYF.

The chain is built from TRBV7-2 and TRBJ2-4, with 14 bases identical to TRBD2. Germline-derived CDR1 and CDR2 are SGHTA and FQGNSA. After removal of 1 base from V and 0 bases from J, the junction contained 2 bases not matched to a gene. The CDR3 totals 18 residues. In DNA form, the CDR3 reads TGTGCCAGCAGCTTAGGACTAGCGGGAGGGGTAGCCAAAAACATTCAGTACTTC. It is translated as CASSLGLAGGVAKNIQYF. The full variable domain, rest sourced from reference TRBV7-2 and TRBJ2-4, is GAGVSQSPSNKVTEKGKDVELRCDPISGHTALYWYRQSLGQGLEFLIYFQGNSAPDKSGLPSDRFSAERTGGSVSTLTIQRTQQEDSAVYLCASSLGLAGGVAKNIQYFGAGTRLSVL.

The genes are TRBV5-4 and TRBJ2-5; TRBD1 matches 8 bases. Germline values: CDR1 SGHNT, CDR2 YYREEE (reference sequence). V shed 5 bases, J shed 4 bases, and the junction held 4 bases outside the gene matches. The CDR3 has 13 amino acids. The CDR3: CASRQQGGETQYF. Here the CDR3 DNA reads TGTGCCAGCAGACAACAGGGGGGAGAGACCCAGTACTTC.

This chain joins TRBV11-2 and TRBJ2-7; D possibly corresponds to TRBD2 (5 bases). CDR3 length: 14 residues. V was clipped by 2 bases and J by 4 bases, with 12 bases between them. Looked up from germline, CDR1 is SGHAT and CDR2 is FQNNGV. The CDR3 nucleotides read TGTGCCAGCAGCTTACAAGCGGCCCGGTACGAGCAGTACTTC. Translation: CASSLQAARYEQYF.

The chain is built from TRBV28 and TRBJ1-2; possible D gene TRBD1, 6 bases. The V gene's germline CDR1 is MDHEN and CDR2 SYDVKM. The CDR3 covers 17 residues. Trimming left V 3 bases short and J 2 bases short, with 19 bases between. CDR3 nucleotides: TGTGCCAGCAGTTTCCTTTTCGCCAGGGGATCAAACTATGGCTACACCTTC. It is translated as CASSFLFARGSNYGYTF.

The chain is built from TRBV9 and TRBJ2-5; TRBD2 matches at 10 bases. This CDR3 has 15 residues. Trimming removed 0 bases from V and 3 bases from J; junction bases left unmatched: 2. CDR1 SGDLS and CDR2 YYNGEE come from the germline V gene. This CDR3 reads CASSVEGLAKETQYF. The CDR3, as DNA: TGTGCCAGCAGCGTAGAGGGACTAGCGAAAGAGACCCAGTACTTC.

This clone was detected a few times. The CDR3 here is CASSPLRYTDTQYF. The CDR3 DNA is TGTGCCAGCAGCCCCCTGCGGTACACAGATACGCAGTATTTT. V and J are TRBV27 and TRBJ2-3; D is ambiguous. From germline, CDR1 is MNHEY and CDR2 SMNVEV (reference sequence). The V end lost 6 bases, the J end lost 2 bases, and 12 bases lay between the germline ends. This CDR3 spans 14 amino acids.

The chain couples TRBV12-3 or TRBV12-4 to TRBJ2-1; 7 bases align to TRBD2. This CDR3 has 13 amino acids. V lost 9 bases, J lost 2 bases, and 4 bases stayed unmatched. The CDR3 DNA reads as TGTGCCAGTGCGGGGGAGACCTACAATGAGCAGTTCTTC. As protein: CASAGETYNEQFF.

V and J are TRBV10-3 and TRBJ2-1; D might be TRBD1 (7 bases). Germline CDR1 is ENHRY and CDR2 is SYGVKD. The V end was cut by 10 bases, the J end by 12 bases, with 19 bases between. CDR3 size: 12 residues. CDR3 DNA sequence: TGTGCCACTAGACAGGGCCCCGGGGGGCAGTTCTTC. It codes for CATRQGPGGQFF.

CDR3 sequence: CASSKAHGGTTVREKLFF. The CDR3 DNA reads TGTGCCAGCAGCAAAGCCCATGGCGGGACCACGGTTCGTGAAAAACTGTTTTTT. The chain combines TRBV21-1 with TRBJ1-4. TRBV21-1 is annotated as a pseudogene. The CDR3 is 18 residues long.

The genes are TRBV4-2 and TRBJ1-2, with D hard to call. Germline V gene sequence: CDR1 LGHNA, CDR2 YNFKEQ. This CDR3 has 15 amino acids. Trimming shortened V by 4 bases and J by 0 bases, and 12 bases separated the two germline ends. DNA of the CDR3: TGTGCCAGCAGCCTTAGCAGAGTAACTAACTATGGCTACACCTTC. It codes for CASSLSRVTNYGYTF.